This TCR beta chain was obtained from a study of blood T cell repertoires in COVID-19. Study in general: Sources were T cells, B-cell-depleted T cells, or PBMCs; the material itself was cDNA or gDNA.

Source study methods: The authors estimated nucleated cell counts from reference gene primer amplification. Sequencing used immunoSEQ multiplex PCR; TCRdb keeps in-frame clones, though not all of them. That table furnishes V, J and clone size, whereas the DNA furnished D and trimming. This sample has almost 80,000 clones, with roughly 80% found just once. The TCR originated in a woman between 70 and 85 years old with acute or convalescent COVID-19. The sample was peripheral blood.

This chain's CDR3 is CASVAGGDDTQYF. In DNA form, the CDR3 reads TGTGCCAGTGTAGCGGGAGGGGACGATACGCAGTATTTT. V and J are TRBV19 and TRBJ2-3; 11 bases are a match to TRBD2. CDR3 length: 13 residues. The germline V gene has CDR1 LNHDA and CDR2 SQIVND (reference sequence). With V trimmed by 8 bases and J by 6 bases, 4 bases remained unmatched.